The 2 T cell receptor beta chains reported below all come from one sample, sequenced in a study of cytomegalovirus exposure and HLA in healthy donors. TCRdb's copy holds only in-frame clones and misses some; the assay was immunoSEQ multiplex PCR. The repertoire has around 230,000 clones, 75% to 90% of them found once; the top ten carry roughly 1.2%. Source material: PBMCs. The receptors come from a woman aged 25 to 39 in good health and CMV-seropositive.

The V gene is TRBV18, the J gene TRBJ2-6; D is ambiguous. There are 17 residues in the CDR3. Germline V CDR1 and CDR2: KGHSH, LQKENI. The V end lost 2 bases, the J end lost 1 base, and 12 bases lay between the germline ends. This CDR3 reads CASSPVTVASGANVLTF. CDR3 DNA: TGTGCCAGCTCACCAGTAACGGTCGCTTCTGGGGCCAACGTCCTGACTTTC. The variable domain in full, with the rest retrieved from reference TRBV18 and TRBJ2-6, is NAGVMQNPRHLVRRRGQEARLRCSPMKGHSHVYWYRQLPEEGLKFMVYLQKENIIDESGMPKERFSAEFPKEGPSILRIQQVVRGDSAAYFCASSPVTVASGANVLTFGAGSRLTVL.

V gene TRBV18 combines with J gene TRBJ2-2; 9 bases map to TRBD1. CDR1 is KGHSH and CDR2 is LQKENI in the germline V gene. V shed 4 bases and J 4 bases; nucleotides not matched to a gene: 7. The CDR3 contains 16 residues. Written as DNA, the CDR3 is TGTGCCAGCTCACTGCAGCCGGGACAGGGCACCGGGGAGCTGTTTTTT. As protein: CASSLQPGQGTGELFF.